Listed below are T cell receptor beta chains from one sample, sequenced in a study of radiotherapy plus CTLA-4 blockade in lung cancer. Only in-frame clones appear in the TCRdb table, and some are missing; sequencing was by immunoSEQ multiplex PCR. The sample holds over 70,000 clones, approximately 83% seen once. The specimen comprised peripheral blood, sampled from a patient treated with radiotherapy plus ipilimumab. These receptors all stem from a human donor with non-small cell lung cancer who had a partial response to radiotherapy plus ipilimumab. CDR3s include the opening cysteine and the closing phenylalanine or tryptophan. Fields, in order: D gene, clone size, J gene, V gene, CDR3 DNA, CDR3 protein. A D gene is named only where the DNA matches it firmly. Clone size is given for some rows only: seen once, a few or many times, or a class if the clone is expanded.

NA	NA	TRBJ1-2	TRBV18	TGTGCCAGCTCATCGGACAGCTCTTTTTATGGCTACACCTTC	CASSSDSSFYGYTF
NA	NA	TRBJ1-1	TRBV7-2	TGTGCCAGCAGCTTAGATCAGGGCAGCACTGAAGCTTTCTTT	CASSLDQGSTEAFF
NA	NA	TRBJ2-1	TRBV4-3	TGCGCCAGCAGCCTGCAGGTAGGCCCTGCCAATGAGCAGTTCTTC	CASSLQVGPANEQFF
NA	NA	TRBJ1-5	TRBV4-1	TGCGCCAGCAGCCAAGTAGTGGGGGGGCAGGGCGATCAGCCCCAGCATTTT	CASSQVVGGQGDQPQHF
NA	NA	TRBJ1-5	TRBV4-2	TGTGCCAGCAGCCCGGAGGGTCTATGGAACCAGCCCCAGCATTTT	CASSPEGLWNQPQHF
TRBD1	NA	TRBJ1-6	TRBV19	TGTGCCAGTAGGCGACAGGGCCCAGGGTCACCCCTCCACTTT	CASRRQGPGSPLHF
NA	NA	TRBJ1-2	TRBV4-2	TGTGCCAGCAGCCAAGATGGGGGGGAAGTCGTCGATGGCTACACCTTC	CASSQDGGEVVDGYTF
TRBD1	once	TRBJ1-4	TRBV15	TGTGCCACCCTATCAGGACAGGGCACAAGCGAAAAACTGTTTTTT	CATLSGQGTSEKLFF
NA	NA	TRBJ1-1	TRBV5-1	TGCGCCAGCAGCTTGGCCCCAGGGGTGCCTGAAGCTTTCTTT	CASSLAPGVPEAFF
NA	NA	TRBJ1-4	TRBV20-1	TGCAGTGCCGGAGGGGAAAAACTGTTTTTT	CSAGGEKLFF
NA	NA	TRBJ2-1	TRBV2	TGTGCCAGCAAAATCTCTCCCGGCAATGAGCAGTTCTTC	CASKISPGNEQFF
TRBD2	NA	TRBJ2-3	TRBV5-4	TGTGCCAGCAGCTTGGGAACTAGCGGGAGGGCAGATACGCAGTATTTT	CASSLGTSGRADTQYF
TRBD2	NA	TRBJ2-1	TRBV9	TGTGCCAGCAATCCAGATGGCCTAGCGGGAGCGATATACAATGAGCAGTTCTTC	CASNPDGLAGAIYNEQFF
NA	few	TRBJ1-2	TRBV5-4	TGCGCCAGCAGCCAAGTTTTAGGAGGGCGAGGCTACACCTTC	CASSQVLGGRGYTF
NA	NA	TRBJ2-6	TRBV6-5	TGTGCCAGCAGTGAGAGCTCTGGGGCCAACGTCCTGACTTTC	CASSESSGANVLTF
TRBD2	NA	TRBJ2-1	TRBV15	TGTGCCACCAGCAGAGAGAGTCTAGCGGGAGAGGAGCAGTTCTTC	CATSRESLAGEEQFF
NA	NA	TRBJ1-3	TRBV10-3	TGTGCCAGCCTGGACACCGGCTCTGGAAACACCATATATTTT	CASLDTGSGNTIYF
NA	NA	TRBJ1-1	TRBV5-1	TGCGCCAGCAGTAATGGGGGCGACCTTGAAGCTTTCTTT	CASSNGGDLEAFF
TRBD1	NA	TRBJ2-2	TRBV5-1	TGCGCCAGCAGCCCCCGACAGGGTCCAACCGGGGAGCTGTTTTTT	CASSPRQGPTGELFF
NA	NA	TRBJ1-6	TRBV28	TGTGCCAGCAGTCCCCCAGGATCATATAATTCACCCCTCCACTTT	CASSPPGSYNSPLHF
TRBD1	NA	TRBJ1-1	TRBV27	TGTGCCAGCAGGAACACAGGGGCCTTGAACACTGAAGCTTTCTTT	CASRNTGALNTEAFF
TRBD1	NA	TRBJ1-2	TRBV4-1	TGCGCCAGCAGCCAAGACCCTACAGGGGGCGTCTATGGCTACACCTTC	CASSQDPTGGVYGYTF
TRBD2	NA	TRBJ2-1	TRBV7-9	TGTGCCAGCAGCTTAGATGTTGAGGGACTAGCTGGTGAGCAGTTCTTC	CASSLDVEGLAGEQFF
TRBD1	NA	TRBJ1-1	TRBV5-4	TGTGCCAGCAGCTCGACGGACAGGGGGAACACTGAAGCTTTCTTT	CASSSTDRGNTEAFF
NA	NA	TRBJ2-2	TRBV5-6	TGTGCCAGCAGCTTGGTGCAGGGGATCGGGGAGCTGTTTTTT	CASSLVQGIGELFF
NA	NA	TRBJ1-3	TRBV11-2	TGTGCCAGCAGCTTGACGGACTACTCTGGAAACACCATATATTTT	CASSLTDYSGNTIYF
TRBD2	NA	TRBJ2-5	TRBV18	TGTGCCAGCTCACCCGGACTAGCAGGAGAGACCCAGTACTTC	CASSPGLAGETQYF
TRBD2	NA	TRBJ2-1	TRBV7-9	TGTGCCTGGCCTCGGGAGGGCCAGTACAATGAGCAGTTCTTC	CAWPREGQYNEQFF
NA	NA	TRBJ2-6	TRBV10-3	TGTGCCATCTCCGACAGGCGCCTTCCTGGGGCCAACGTCCTGACTTTC	CAISDRRLPGANVLTF
NA	NA	TRBJ1-2	TRBV28	TGTGCCAGCAGCCCCTTACAAGGGGCCAAAGGCTACACCTTC	CASSPLQGAKGYTF
TRBD1	NA	TRBJ2-5	TRBV7-6	TGTGCCAGCAGCTTAGTTTTTATGGGACAGCGCCAAGAGACCCAGTACTTC	CASSLVFMGQRQETQYF
TRBD1	NA	TRBJ2-3	TRBV5-1	TGCGCCAGCAGCTTGGGGGGACAGATCACAGATACGCAGTATTTT	CASSLGGQITDTQYF
TRBD2	NA	TRBJ2-1	TRBV7-7	TGTGCTAGCAGCTTATACGCGGGCCGGGCTAGCGGGGTGAATGAGCAGTTCTTC	CASSLYAGRASGVNEQFF
TRBD2	NA	TRBJ2-1	TRBV6-5	TGTGCCAGCAGTTATGCTAGCGGGAGGATGAATGAGCAGTTCTTC	CASSYASGRMNEQFF
NA	NA	TRBJ2-1	TRBV2	TGTGCCAGCAGTGCACAGCAGAGCTCCTACAATGAGCAGTTCTTC	CASSAQQSSYNEQFF
TRBD1	NA	TRBJ1-1	TRBV6-1	TGTGCCAGCATTCTGACAGGGGGCGCGAACACTGAAGCTTTCTTT	CASILTGGANTEAFF
NA	once	TRBJ1-4	TRBV7-2	TGTGCCAGCAGCTCTAATACCCTTGAAAAACTGTTTTTT	CASSSNTLEKLFF
TRBD2	once	TRBJ2-3	TRBV7-2	TGTGCCAGCAGCCGGACTAGCCCAGATACGCAGTATTTT	CASSRTSPDTQYF